Below are 24 T cell receptor beta chains sequenced from a single sample in a study of Ad26.COV2.S vaccination and SARS-CoV-2 variants. As for treatment: 19 received Ad26.COV2.S at low or high dose, single or two shots; about 5 received placebo; per-sample allocation not given. Day 63 after the first vaccine or placebo injection was the time point for sampling. The data were produced by immunoSEQ multiplex PCR, yet TCRdb's version contains in-frame clones alone and is incomplete. This repertoire shows about 350,000 clones, about 89% found once; its top ten account for 5%. The source material was peripheral blood, sampled in a trial of Ad26.COV2.S vaccine versus placebo. These receptors originate from a person aged 18-60 years who received the Ad26.COV2.S COVID-19 vaccine or a placebo.

This clone was counted a single time. CDR3 nucleotide sequence: TGTGCCAGTAGTATAGATCTCTATGAGCAGTTCTTC. Amino acids: CASSIDLYEQFF. The chain combines TRBV19 with TRBJ2-1, with no clear D. From germline, CDR1 is LNHDA and CDR2 SQIVND (reference sequence). The V end was cut by 0 bases, the J end by 8 bases, with 5 bases between. CDR3 length equals 12 residues. Full variable domain (missing parts from reference TRBV19 and TRBJ2-1): DGGITQSPKYLFRKEGQNVTLSCEQNLNHDAMYWYRQDPGQGLRLIYYSQIVNDFQKGDIAEGYSVSREKKESFPLTVTSAQKNPTAFYLCASSIDLYEQFFGPGTRLTVL.

The CDR3 is CASSQPGQGYEQYF. For the CDR3, the DNA is TGCGCCAGCAGCCAACCCGGACAGGGCTACGAGCAGTACTTC. The rearrangement links TRBV4-1 to TRBJ2-7, with TRBD1 matching over 8 bases. After removal of 2 bases from V and 3 bases from J, the junction contained 3 bases not matched to a gene. CDR3 length: 14 residues. Germline V CDR1 and CDR2: MGHRA, YSYEKL.

This rearrangement joins TRBV9 to TRBJ2-4; 8 bases fit TRBD1. CDR1 SGDLS and CDR2 YYNGEE come from the germline V gene. V was clipped by 0 bases and J by 6 bases; unmatched bases: 5. The length of the CDR3 is 15 residues. For the CDR3, the DNA is TGTGCCAGCAGCGTAGGGGGCGGGACAGGAAACATTCAGTACTTC. As protein: CASSVGGGTGNIQYF.

This rearrangement joins TRBV4-1 to TRBJ2-1, with D unresolved. Trimming removed 4 bases at V and 4 bases at J, with 14 bases between. This CDR3 region has 15 residues. The V gene's germline CDR1 is MGHRA and CDR2 YSYEKL. Here the CDR3 DNA reads TGCGCCAGCAGCCCGCCGGACGATAGATACAATGAGCAGTTCTTC. This gives the protein CASSPPDDRYNEQFF.

The chain employs TRBV9 and TRBJ2-5; 11 nucleotides agree with TRBD2. The CDR3 consists of 19 residues. V gave up 4 bases and J gave up 3 bases; unmatched junction bases: 17. The V gene's germline CDR1 is SGDLS and CDR2 YYNGEE. The chain's CDR3 is CASSSHPGVLAGVKETQYF. CDR3 nucleotides: TGTGCCAGCAGCTCCCACCCGGGGGTACTAGCGGGGGTAAAAGAGACCCAGTACTTC.

The rearrangement uses TRBV12-5 and TRBJ2-2; D is possibly TRBD2 (6 bases). Trimming shortened V by 3 bases and J by 4 bases, and 12 bases separated the two germline ends. The CDR3 extends over 15 amino acids. CDR1 LGHNT and CDR2 FRNRAP come from the germline V gene. The CDR3 nucleotides are TGTGCTAGTGGTTTCCGACTAGACGGCACCGGGGAGCTGTTTTTT. Amino acid sequence: CASGFRLDGTGELFF.

This clone was picked up a small number of times. A read error may produce the germline difference seen at one junction end. This sequence joins TRBV7-2 and TRBJ1-1; 11 nucleotides line up with TRBD1. The CDR3 loop spans 16 amino acids. Per the germline V gene, CDR1 is SGHTA and CDR2 is FQGNSA. DNA for the CDR3: TGTGCCAGCACCTTAAGAGGACAGGGGGCGAACACTGAAGCTTTCTTT. Its protein product is CASTLRGQGANTEAFF.

V is TRBV2 and J is TRBJ1-2; 7 bases fit TRBD1. The length of the CDR3 is 14 residues. V was clipped by 6 bases and J by 2 bases; unmatched bases: 6. CDR1 and CDR2 (germline): SNHLY, FYNNEI. The CDR3 nucleotides are TGTGCCAGCAGCCGACAGGGCTTGAACTATGGCTACACCTTC. It translates to CASSRQGLNYGYTF.

The CDR3 loop is CASTPFGTEETQYF. DNA for the CDR3: TGTGCCAGCACCCCATTCGGGACGGAAGAGACCCAGTACTTC. The gene calls are TRBV9 and TRBJ2-5; the D call may be TRBD1 or TRBD2 (5 bases each). The V and J ends lost 6 bases and 3 bases respectively, with 15 bases between them. Germline CDR1 is SGDLS and CDR2 is YYNGEE. This CDR3 is 14 amino acids long.

The rearrangement uses TRBV6-4 and TRBJ2-1, with unresolved D. Trimming removed 3 bases from V and 4 bases from J, with 7 bases in between. The CDR3 contains 13 residues. Germline assignment: CDR1 MRHNA and CDR2 SNTAGT. CDR3 in DNA: TGTGCCAGCAGTGAGTCAGAGTACAATGAGCAGTTCTTC. Protein sequence: CASSESEYNEQFF.

The CDR3 sequence is CASSKGNEQFF. The CDR3 coding sequence is TGTGCCAGTAGTAAGGGAAATGAGCAGTTCTTC. The chain joins TRBV19 to TRBJ2-1; the D is unclear. CDR3 length: 11 amino acids. The germline V gene encodes CDR1 LNHDA and CDR2 SQIVND (reference sequence). The V end was cut by 4 bases, the J end by 7 bases, with 5 bases between. Together with reference TRBV19 and TRBJ2-1, the CDR3 gives the full variable domain: DGGITQSPKYLFRKEGQNVTLSCEQNLNHDAMYWYRQDPGQGLRLIYYSQIVNDFQKGDIAEGYSVSREKKESFPLTVTSAQKNPTAFYLCASSKGNEQFFGPGTRLTVL.

CDR3 sequence: CASSSPGTEAFF. The CDR3 nucleotides are TGTGCCAGCAGTTCCCCAGGCACTGAAGCTTTCTTT. The chain is built from TRBV7-3 and TRBJ1-1, with D unclear. Germline CDR1 reads SGHTA; CDR2 reads FQGTGA. Trimming removed 6 bases at V and 4 bases at J, with 9 bases between. CDR3 size: 12 residues.

The chain couples TRBV28 to TRBJ2-7; either TRBD1 or TRBD2 may fit D (5 bases each). Germline lookup yields CDR1 MDHEN and CDR2 SYDVKM. The V end was cut by 4 bases, the J end by 4 bases, with 11 bases between. The CDR3 has 13 amino acids. The CDR3 sequence is CASSSSGSYEQYF. In nucleotides, the CDR3 is TGTGCCAGCAGTTCCTCAGGGAGTTACGAGCAGTACTTC.

This rearrangement joins TRBV4-3 to TRBJ2-1; 7 bases agree with TRBD2. The V segment lost 2 bases and the J segment 5 bases; nucleotides outside the gene matches: 3. The CDR3 is 14 amino acids. Germline V lookup: CDR1 LGHNA, CDR2 YSLEER. The CDR3 here is CASSQPGLDNEQFF. As DNA, the CDR3 is TGCGCCAGCAGCCAACCAGGACTAGACAATGAGCAGTTCTTC.

J is TRBJ2-2 and V is TRBV5-1, with 15 bases lining up with TRBD2. Germline CDR1 SGHRS, CDR2 YFSETQ. J gave up 0 bases and V 4 bases, and 13 bases lay outside the gene matches. The CDR3 has 21 amino acids. The CDR3, as DNA: TGCGCCAGCAGCCCGAGATTGAGCGGGACTAGCGGGGGGACGAACACCGGGGAGCTGTTTTTT. This gives the protein CASSPRLSGTSGGTNTGELFF. The entire variable domain, with the rest obtained from reference TRBV5-1 and TRBJ2-2, is as follows: KAGVTQTPRYLIKTRGQQVTLSCSPISGHRSVSWYQQTPGQGLQFLFEYFSETQRNKGNFPGRFSGRQFSNSRSEMNVSTLELGDSALYLCASSPRLSGTSGGTNTGELFFGEGSRLTVL.

This clone was counted a few times. This CDR3 is CASTPKGAVSSNQPQHF. The DNA for the CDR3 is TGTGCCAGCACTCCGAAGGGGGCGGTTTCTAGCAATCAGCCCCAGCATTTT. The gene calls are TRBV28 and TRBJ1-5; TRBD1 matches 7 bases. The CDR3 totals 17 residues. V shed 7 bases, J shed 0 bases, and the junction held 12 bases outside the gene matches. The germline gives CDR1 MDHEN, CDR2 SYDVKM.

This clone was observed a single time. The chain couples TRBV6-5 to TRBJ2-1; D is ambiguous. CDR3 length: 14 amino acids. Germline lookup yields CDR1 MNHEY and CDR2 SVGAGI. V gave up 2 bases and J gave up 8 bases, with 13 bases separating them. CDR3 sequence: CASSYAGVSDEQFF. The CDR3 DNA reads as TGTGCCAGCAGTTACGCTGGGGTGTCGGATGAGCAGTTCTTC.

The CDR3 sequence is CATSRDVLPNYEQYF. Written as DNA, the CDR3 is TGTGCCACCAGCAGAGATGTCCTACCTAATTACGAGCAGTACTTC. The rearrangement links TRBV15 to TRBJ2-7; D uncertain. V was pared by 0 bases and J by 4 bases, with 13 bases between. The CDR3 runs to 15 residues. Germline V gene data show CDR1 as LNHNV and CDR2 as YYDKDF (reference sequence). The entire variable domain, with the rest obtained from reference TRBV15 and TRBJ2-7, is as follows: DAMVIQNPRYQVTQFGKPVTLSCSQTLNHNVMYWYQQKSSQAPKLLFHYYDKDFNNEADTPDNFQSRRPNTSFCFLDIRSPGLGDTAMYLCATSRDVLPNYEQYFGPGTRLTVT.

V is TRBV9 and J is TRBJ2-3, with D possibly matching TRBD2 (5 bases). Trimming removed 2 bases at V and 0 bases at J, with 7 bases between. This CDR3 spans 14 amino acids. Germline CDR1 SGDLS, CDR2 YYNGEE. CDR3 in amino acids: CASSVQRSTDTQYF. CDR3 DNA: TGTGCCAGCAGCGTCCAGCGGAGCACAGATACGCAGTATTTT.

CDR3 coding DNA: TGTGCCAGCAAAGCGGGCTACGAGCAGTACTTC. Translation gives CASKAGYEQYF. The gene calls are TRBV28 and TRBJ2-7, with a weak D call TRBD2 (6 bases). The CDR3 is 11 amino acids. CDR1 MDHEN and CDR2 SYDVKM come from the germline V gene. V was shortened by 7 bases and J by 3 bases, with 7 bases between the two germline ends.

V gene TRBV5-1 combines with J gene TRBJ2-3, with D maybe TRBD2 (6 bases). Germline V gene data show CDR1 as SGHRS and CDR2 as YFSETQ. The CDR3 loop spans 16 amino acids. The germline V and J ends were trimmed by 0 bases and 0 bases, with 11 bases remaining between them. This chain's CDR3 is CASSLAEAGSTDTQYF. DNA of the CDR3: TGCGCCAGCAGCTTGGCCGAGGCGGGAAGCACAGATACGCAGTATTTT.

This chain uses TRBV28 with TRBJ2-1, with TRBD1 identical over 8 bases. The germline gives CDR1 MDHEN, CDR2 SYDVKM. This CDR3 has 16 amino acids. Trimming took 7 bases from V and 5 from J; bases not matched to a gene: 13. The CDR3 sequence: CASTLLGQGVDNEQFF. The DNA for the CDR3 is TGTGCCAGCACCCTTCTCGGACAGGGTGTCGACAATGAGCAGTTCTTC.

The chain combines TRBV2 with TRBJ1-6, with TRBD1 as a possible D gene (6 bases). The ends were cut back, 6 bases at V and 4 bases at J, with 13 bases in the middle. This CDR3 has 15 residues. Looked up from germline, CDR1 is SNHLY and CDR2 is FYNNEI. The CDR3 DNA reads TGTGCCAGCAGCCCGGACAGTCCGTATAATTCACCCCTCCACTTT. Protein sequence: CASSPDSPYNSPLHF.

The V call is TRBV19, the J call TRBJ2-1, with 9 bases aligning to TRBD1. Trimming at V came to 1 base and at J to 7 bases, leaving 5 bases not matched to a gene. The CDR3 loop spans 15 amino acids. Germline loops: CDR1 LNHDA, CDR2 SQIVND (reference sequence). CDR3 protein: CASSIGTGVWNEQFF. CDR3 in DNA: TGTGCCAGTAGTATAGGGACAGGGGTGTGGAATGAGCAGTTCTTC. The whole variable domain, remainder taken from reference TRBV19 and TRBJ2-1, is DGGITQSPKYLFRKEGQNVTLSCEQNLNHDAMYWYRQDPGQGLRLIYYSQIVNDFQKGDIAEGYSVSREKKESFPLTVTSAQKNPTAFYLCASSIGTGVWNEQFFGPGTRLTVL.